This TCR beta chain was retrieved from a study of T cell repertoires in cytomegalovirus infection. Overall study context: It was the public TCR beta signatures that indicated both CMV infection and matching HLA type.

The CDR3 is made up of 14 amino acids. Germline V gives CDR1 SGHVS, CDR2 FQNEAQ. Trimming stripped 1 base from V and 5 bases from J, with 11 bases between. This clonotype was found a few times. What it binds is not known. TCRdb recomputed calls from the reads with MiXCR, one row per CDR3 protein. This table holds about 180,000 distinct CDR3 sequences, roughly 17% found once. Study outcomes and limitations: The ex vivo response was dominated by HLA-C-restricted CMV-specific TCR beta clonotypes. Adding up the frequency of public TCR beta families identified people who carried CMV plus the relevant HLA.

The sample consisted of CD8+ T cells from PBMCs. The source is a human donor in good health (CMV status not recorded). Some clones in this sample may be carry-over from other donors' samples. The chain is built from TRBV7-8 and TRBJ2-5; D may be TRBD2 (5 bases). CDR3 coding DNA: TGTGCCAGCAGCTTAGATCGGGGAAGGGAGACCCAGTACTTC. This sequence encodes CASSLDRGRETQYF.